Sequencing of this TCR beta chain was carried out in a study of blood T cell repertoires in COVID-19. On the study more broadly: Whether acute or convalescent, the COVID-19 samples came from the United States, Italy and Spain.

Original methodology: From reference gene primer amplification, estimates of nucleated cell counts were derived. Libraries were prepared by immunoSEQ multiplex PCR; TCRdb keeps only in-frame clonotypes and omits some of them. V and J calls and clone size follow that table, whereas D and trimming were derived from the DNA. The table lists a few hundred thousand clones, 80% to 90% of them singletons. Participant reports of clinical history set cohort assignment. Cohort 3 donors were reported recovered after two negative PCRs, clearance, or symptom resolution. V lost 1 base and J 0 bases, leaving 12 bases between the germline ends. The CDR3 is made up of 16 amino acids. CDR1 is MGHRA and CDR2 is YSYEKL in the germline V gene.

The TCR was taken from a man aged 18 to 29 who had recovered from COVID-19. J is TRBJ1-1 and V is TRBV4-1; D may be TRBD1 (5 bases). The source material was PBMCs or T cells enriched from blood (not recorded which). CDR3 loop: CASSQGEAGMNTEAFF. The CDR3 nucleotides read TGCGCCAGCAGCCAAGGAGAGGCAGGGATGAACACTGAAGCTTTCTTT.